This T cell receptor beta chain was documented in a study of spatial heterogeneity in lung cancer. Study outcomes and limitations: It was found that expanded intratumoral alpha and beta TCR counts tracked tumor mutation counts.

This CDR3 comprises 12 residues. From germline, CDR1 is KGHSH and CDR2 LQKENI. With 6 bases removed from V and 7 bases from J, the gap between germline ends came to 12 bases. The sample's time point: sample taken at primary tumor resection. No cell sorting; template was whole RNA from tumor, lung tissue or PBMC. TCRdb redid the calling of the 5' RACE reads with MiXCR, one entry per CDR3 protein. The sample shows some 96,000 distinct CDR3 sequences, around 4.8% of them seen only once. This clonotype occurred many times. Antigen unknown. The chain employs TRBV18 and TRBJ1-1; weak D call: TRBD1 (6 bases). The sample was lung tumor tissue, taken at surgery. The source of this sequence is a male donor with early-stage non-small cell lung cancer. DNA of the CDR3: TGTGCCAGCTCCCCCCCCAGGGGTGAAGCTTTCTTT. As protein: CASSPPRGEAFF.